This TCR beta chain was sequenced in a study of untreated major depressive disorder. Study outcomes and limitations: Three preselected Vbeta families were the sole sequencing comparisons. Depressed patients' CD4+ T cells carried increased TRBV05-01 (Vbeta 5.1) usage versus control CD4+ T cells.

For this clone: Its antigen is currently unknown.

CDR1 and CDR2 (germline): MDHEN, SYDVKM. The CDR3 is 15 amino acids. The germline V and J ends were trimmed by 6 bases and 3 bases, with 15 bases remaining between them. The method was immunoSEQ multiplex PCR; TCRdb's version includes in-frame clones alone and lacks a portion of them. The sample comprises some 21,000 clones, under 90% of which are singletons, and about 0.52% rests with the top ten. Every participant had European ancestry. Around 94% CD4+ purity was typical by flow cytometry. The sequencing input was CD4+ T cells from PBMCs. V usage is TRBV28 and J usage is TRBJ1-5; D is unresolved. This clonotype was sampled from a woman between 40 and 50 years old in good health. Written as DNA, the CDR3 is TGTGCCAGCAGACCCGGTGACCTTCTCAATCAGCCCCAGCATTTT. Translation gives CASRPGDLLNQPQHF.